This T cell receptor (beta chain) is from a study of regulatory T cells in long-lasting Graves disease. Looking at the study overall: Duration of antithyroid drug therapy among newly diagnosed Graves' patients was under 3 months.

This sample's time point: newly diagnosed GD, antithyroid drugs for less than 3 months. Preparation of the TCR library used RNA extracted from PBMCs. This clonotype was observed a handful of times. The authors built TCR beta libraries using iRepertoire HTBI primers and Arm-PCR of CDR3 regions. MiXCR was run by TCRdb on the multiplex PCR reads, yielding one entry per CDR3 protein. The table has 350,000 to 450,000 distinct CDR3 sequences, 12% seen once. The same data also contributed to another study, on T cells in Graves' hyperthyroidism and ophthalmopathy. That paper notes: Patients having uncontrolled infection, another autoimmune disease, pregnancy or lactation were not included. Using the HTBI primer set, a first-round RT-PCR was run on the TCR CDR3. Separating ophthalmopathy from stable hyperthyroidism was achieved by a 13 V-J model.

The sequence was obtained from a woman under 30 with Graves disease. The sequenced sample was peripheral blood mononuclear cells (PBMCs), obtained at new diagnosis, from a patient treated with antithyroid drugs.

The CDR3 DNA reads TGCAGTGCTAAGTCGGGACTCCGACTAGCCCACAGGCTTGGGACCCAGTACTTC. It codes for CSAKSGLRLAHRLGTQYF. The chain recombines TRBV20-1 with TRBJ2-5, with 7 bases lining up with TRBD2. The germline gives CDR1 DFQATT, CDR2 SNEGSKA (reference sequence). V was pared by 4 bases and J by 7 bases, with 24 bases of the junction left unmatched. This CDR3 is 18 amino acids long.